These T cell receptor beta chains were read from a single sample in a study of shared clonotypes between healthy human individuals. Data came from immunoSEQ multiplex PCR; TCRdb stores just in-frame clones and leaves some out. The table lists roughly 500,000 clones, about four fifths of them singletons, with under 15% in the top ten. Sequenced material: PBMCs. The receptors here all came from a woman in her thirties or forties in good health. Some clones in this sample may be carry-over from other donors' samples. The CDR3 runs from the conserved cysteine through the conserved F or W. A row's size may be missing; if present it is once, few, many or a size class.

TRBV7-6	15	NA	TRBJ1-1	CASSSRGTENTEAFF
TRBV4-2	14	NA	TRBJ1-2	CASSQDYGDYGYTF
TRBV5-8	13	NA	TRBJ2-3	CASSPWGGEGQYF
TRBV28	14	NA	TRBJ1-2	CASSPGTEHYGYTF
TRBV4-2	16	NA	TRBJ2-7	CASSQGPGLAIYEQYF
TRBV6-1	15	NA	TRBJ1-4	CASSEAERVGEKLFF
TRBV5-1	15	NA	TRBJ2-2	CASSYTSGATGELFF
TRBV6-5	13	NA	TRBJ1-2	CASSLNRGDGYTF
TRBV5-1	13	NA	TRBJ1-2	CASSGQERDGYTF
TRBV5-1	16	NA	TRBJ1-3	CASSLVGSPGGNTIYF
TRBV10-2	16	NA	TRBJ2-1	CASSESKFVPRSEQFF
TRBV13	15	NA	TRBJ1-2	CASSLGTGRDYGYTF
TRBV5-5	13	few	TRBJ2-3	CASVRGMTDTQYF
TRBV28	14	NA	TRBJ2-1	CASELAGGQNEQFF
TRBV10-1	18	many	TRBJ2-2	CASSEGTSGNANTGELFF
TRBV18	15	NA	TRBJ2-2	CASSYDRGRTGELFF
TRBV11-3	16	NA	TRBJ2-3	CASSLGLADITDTQYF
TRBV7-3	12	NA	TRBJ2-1	CASSVGNNEQFF
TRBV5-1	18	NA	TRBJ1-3	CASSLNGGLEFSGNTIYF
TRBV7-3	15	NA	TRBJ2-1	CASSFGLAGSNEQFF
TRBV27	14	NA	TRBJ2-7	CASSFAGTVVEQYF
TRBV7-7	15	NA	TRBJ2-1	CASSTGTGLYNEQFF
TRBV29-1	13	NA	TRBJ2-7	CSVEVQGFYEQYF
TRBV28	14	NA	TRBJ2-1	CASSSPPEANEQFF
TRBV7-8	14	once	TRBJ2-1	CASTRGFGNNEQFF
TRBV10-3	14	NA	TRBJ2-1	CAISPSRDYNEQFF
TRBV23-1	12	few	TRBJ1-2	CASTSLNYGYTF
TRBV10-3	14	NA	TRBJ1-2	CAITPRDSNYGYTF
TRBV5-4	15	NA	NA	CASSLGLADSYEQYF
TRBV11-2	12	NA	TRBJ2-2	CASTQLVGELFF
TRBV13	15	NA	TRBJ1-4	CASSFSTPTNEKLFF
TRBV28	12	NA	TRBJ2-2	CASTLGARELFF
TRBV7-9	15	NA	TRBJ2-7	CASSFRDRDIYEQYF
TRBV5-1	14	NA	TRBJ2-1	CASNDGRARDEQFF
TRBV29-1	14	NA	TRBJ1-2	CSAGGGREDYGYTF
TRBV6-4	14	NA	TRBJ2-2	CASSVEGNTGELFF
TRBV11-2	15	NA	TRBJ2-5	CASSPRTGTEETQYF
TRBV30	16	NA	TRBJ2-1	CAWSVLLAAPGNEQFF
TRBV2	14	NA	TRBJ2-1	CASMAGLAGNEQFF
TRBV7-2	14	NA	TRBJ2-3	CASSPRPDSASQYF
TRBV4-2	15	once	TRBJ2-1	CASSQDLHTYNEQFF
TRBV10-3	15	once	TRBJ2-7	CAISESPAGHYEQYF
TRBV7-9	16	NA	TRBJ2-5	CASSLGLGSGQETQYF
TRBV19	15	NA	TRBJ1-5	CASSIGTGPNQPQHF
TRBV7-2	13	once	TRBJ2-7	CASSPAAFGEQYF
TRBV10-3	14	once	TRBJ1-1	CAISVRGGETEAFF
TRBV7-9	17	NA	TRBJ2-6	CASSPPGGFAGANVLTF